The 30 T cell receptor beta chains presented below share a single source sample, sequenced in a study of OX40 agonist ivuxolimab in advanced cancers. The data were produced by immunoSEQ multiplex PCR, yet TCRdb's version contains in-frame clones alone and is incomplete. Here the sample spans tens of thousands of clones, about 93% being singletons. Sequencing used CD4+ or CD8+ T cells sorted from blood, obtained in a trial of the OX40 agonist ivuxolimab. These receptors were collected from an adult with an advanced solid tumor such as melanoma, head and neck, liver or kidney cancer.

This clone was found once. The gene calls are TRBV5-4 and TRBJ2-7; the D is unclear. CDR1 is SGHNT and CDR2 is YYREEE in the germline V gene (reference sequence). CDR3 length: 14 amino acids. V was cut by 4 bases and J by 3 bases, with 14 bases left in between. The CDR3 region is CASSARQAVYEQYF. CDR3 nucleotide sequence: TGTGCCAGCAGCGCTCGGCAGGCGGTCTACGAGCAGTACTTC. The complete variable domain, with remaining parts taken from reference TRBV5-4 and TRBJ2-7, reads ETGVTQSPTHLIKTRGQQVTLRCSSQSGHNTVSWYQQALGQGPQFIFQYYREEENGRGNFPPRFSGLQFPNYSSELNVNALELDDSALYLCASSARQAVYEQYFGPGTRLTVT.

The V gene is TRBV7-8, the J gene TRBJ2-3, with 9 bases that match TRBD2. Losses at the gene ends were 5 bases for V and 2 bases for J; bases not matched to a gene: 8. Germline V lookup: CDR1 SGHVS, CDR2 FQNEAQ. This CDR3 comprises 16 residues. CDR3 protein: CASSPRAGGFTDTQYF. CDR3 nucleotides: TGTGCCAGCAGCCCGAGGGCGGGAGGGTTCACAGATACGCAGTATTTT. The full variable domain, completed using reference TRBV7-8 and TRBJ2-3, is GAGVSQSPRYKVAKRGQDVALRCDPISGHVSLFWYQQALGQGPEFLTYFQNEAQLDKSGLPSDRFFAERPEGSVSTLKIQRTQQEDSAVYLCASSPRAGGFTDTQYFGPGTRLTVL.

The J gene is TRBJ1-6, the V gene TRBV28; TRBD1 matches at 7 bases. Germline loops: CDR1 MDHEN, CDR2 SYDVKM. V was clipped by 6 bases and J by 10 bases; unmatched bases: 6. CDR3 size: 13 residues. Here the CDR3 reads CASRQNRGSPLHF. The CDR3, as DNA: TGTGCCAGCAGACAAAACAGGGGATCACCCCTCCACTTT.

The CDR3 coding sequence is TGTGCCTGGAGTGCGGTCAGGGGAAGTATTACTGAAGCTTTCTTT. The encoded protein is CAWSAVRGSITEAFF. J is TRBJ1-1 and V is TRBV30, with D perhaps matching TRBD1 (6 bases). Germline V gene sequence: CDR1 GTSNPN, CDR2 SVGIG (reference sequence). The V gene lost 1 base and the J gene lost 5 bases, with 17 bases spanning the gap. This CDR3 spans 15 amino acids.

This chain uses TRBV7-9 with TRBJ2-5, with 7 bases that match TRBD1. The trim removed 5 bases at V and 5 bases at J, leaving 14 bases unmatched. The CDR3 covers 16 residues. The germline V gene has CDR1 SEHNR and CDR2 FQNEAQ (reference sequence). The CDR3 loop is CASSKNRGPDRETQYF. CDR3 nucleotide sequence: TGTGCCAGCAGCAAGAACAGGGGCCCCGATCGGGAGACCCAGTACTTC.

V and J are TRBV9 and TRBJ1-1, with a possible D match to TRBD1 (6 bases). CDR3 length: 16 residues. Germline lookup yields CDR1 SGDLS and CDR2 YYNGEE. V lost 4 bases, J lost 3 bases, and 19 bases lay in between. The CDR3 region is CASSIGAGEGYTEAFF. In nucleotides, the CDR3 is TGTGCCAGCAGCATCGGGGCAGGGGAGGGCTACACTGAAGCTTTCTTT. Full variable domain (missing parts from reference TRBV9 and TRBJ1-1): DSGVTQTPKHLITATGQRVTLRCSPRSGDLSVYWYQQSLDQGLQFLIQYYNGEERAKGNILERFSAQQFPDLHSELNLSSLELGDSALYFCASSIGAGEGYTEAFFGQGTRLTVV.

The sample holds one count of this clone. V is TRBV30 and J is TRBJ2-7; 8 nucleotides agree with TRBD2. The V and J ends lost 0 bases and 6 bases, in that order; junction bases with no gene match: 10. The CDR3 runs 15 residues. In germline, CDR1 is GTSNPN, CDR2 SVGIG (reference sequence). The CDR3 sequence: CAWSVPGLERPEQYF. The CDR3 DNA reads TGTGCCTGGAGTGTTCCGGGACTAGAAAGACCCGAGCAGTACTTC.

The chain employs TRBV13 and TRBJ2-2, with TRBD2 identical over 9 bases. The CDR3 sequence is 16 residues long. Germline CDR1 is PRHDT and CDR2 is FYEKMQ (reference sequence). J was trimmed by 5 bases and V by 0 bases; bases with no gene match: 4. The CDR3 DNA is TGTGCCAGCAGCTTAGGGCTAGCGGGGTATACCGGGGAGCTGTTTTTT. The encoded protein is CASSLGLAGYTGELFF. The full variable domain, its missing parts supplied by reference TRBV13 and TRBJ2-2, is AAGVIQSPRHLIKEKRETATLKCYPIPRHDTVYWYQQGPGQDPQFLISFYEKMQSDKGSIPDRFSAQQFSDYHSELNMSSLELGDSALYFCASSLGLAGYTGELFFGEGSRLTVL.

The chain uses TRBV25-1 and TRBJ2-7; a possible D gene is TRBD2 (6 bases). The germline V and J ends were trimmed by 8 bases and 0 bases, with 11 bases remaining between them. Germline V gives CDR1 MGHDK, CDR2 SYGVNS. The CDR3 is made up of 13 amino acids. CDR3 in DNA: TGTGCCAGCGCTGCGGGACTCTCCTACGAGCAGTACTTC. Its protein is CASAAGLSYEQYF.

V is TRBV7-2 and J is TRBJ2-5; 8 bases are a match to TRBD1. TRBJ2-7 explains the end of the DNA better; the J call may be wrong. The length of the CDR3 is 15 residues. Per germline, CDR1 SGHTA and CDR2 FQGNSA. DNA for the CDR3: TGTGCCAGCAGCTCTACTGGACAGGGACCCTACGAGCAGTACTTC. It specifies CASSSTGQGPYEQYF.

CDR3 nucleotide sequence: TGTGCCAGCAGTGATACCACAGGGTACACCGGGGAGCTGTTTTTT. Protein sequence: CASSDTTGYTGELFF. This chain links TRBV6-1 with TRBJ2-2; a weak D match, TRBD1 (6 bases). V dropped 3 bases and J dropped 3 bases, with 11 bases sitting between them. Germline CDR1 and CDR2: MNHNS and SASEGT. The CDR3 length is 15 residues.

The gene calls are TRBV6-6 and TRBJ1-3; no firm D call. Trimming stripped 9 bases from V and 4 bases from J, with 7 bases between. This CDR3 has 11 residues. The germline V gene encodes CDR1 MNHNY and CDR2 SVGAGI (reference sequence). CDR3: CASFGGNTIYF. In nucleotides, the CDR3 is TGTGCCAGTTTTGGCGGAAACACCATATATTTT.

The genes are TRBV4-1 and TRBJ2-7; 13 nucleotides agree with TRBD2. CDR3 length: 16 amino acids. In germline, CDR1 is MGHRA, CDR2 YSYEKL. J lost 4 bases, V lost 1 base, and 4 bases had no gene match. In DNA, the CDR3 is TGCGCCAGCAGCCAAGCGGGGACTAGCGGGACATACGAGCAGTACTTC. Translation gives CASSQAGTSGTYEQYF.

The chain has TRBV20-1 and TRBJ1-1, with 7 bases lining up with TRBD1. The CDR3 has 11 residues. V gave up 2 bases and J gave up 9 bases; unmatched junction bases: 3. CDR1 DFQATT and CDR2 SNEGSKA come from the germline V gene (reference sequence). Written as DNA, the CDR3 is TGCAGTGCTAGATCAGGGGGGCAAGCTTTCTTT. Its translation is CSARSGGQAFF.

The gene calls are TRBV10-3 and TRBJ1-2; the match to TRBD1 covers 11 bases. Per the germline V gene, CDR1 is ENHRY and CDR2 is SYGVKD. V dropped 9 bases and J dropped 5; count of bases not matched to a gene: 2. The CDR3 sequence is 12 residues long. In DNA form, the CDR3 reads TGTGCCATTGGGACAGGGGGATATGGCTACACCTTC. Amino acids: CAIGTGGYGYTF.

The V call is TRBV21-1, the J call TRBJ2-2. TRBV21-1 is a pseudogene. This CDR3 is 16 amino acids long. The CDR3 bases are TGTGCCAGCAGCCCCCCGAAGCTGGGAAAAACCGGGGAGCTGTTTTTT. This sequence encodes CASSPPKLGKTGELFF.

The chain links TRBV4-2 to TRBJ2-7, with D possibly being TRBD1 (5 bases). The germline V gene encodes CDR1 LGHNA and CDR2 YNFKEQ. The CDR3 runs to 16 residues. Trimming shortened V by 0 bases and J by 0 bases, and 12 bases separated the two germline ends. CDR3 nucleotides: TGTGCCAGCAGCCAAGAGGCCCCTGACAGCTCCTACGAGCAGTACTTC. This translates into CASSQEAPDSSYEQYF.

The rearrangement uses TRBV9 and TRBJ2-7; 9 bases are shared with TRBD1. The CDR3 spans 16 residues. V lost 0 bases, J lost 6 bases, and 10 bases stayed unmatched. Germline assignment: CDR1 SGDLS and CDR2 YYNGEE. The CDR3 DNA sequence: TGTGCCAGCAGCGTAGACAACAGGGGGCAATTAGGCGAGCAGTACTTC. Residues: CASSVDNRGQLGEQYF.

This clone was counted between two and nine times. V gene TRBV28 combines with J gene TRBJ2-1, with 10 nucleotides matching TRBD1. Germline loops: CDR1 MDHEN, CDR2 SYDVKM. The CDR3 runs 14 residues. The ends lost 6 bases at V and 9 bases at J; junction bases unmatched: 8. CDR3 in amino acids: CASSLGQGPVEQFF. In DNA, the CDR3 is TGTGCCAGCAGCCTGGGACAGGGGCCTGTTGAGCAGTTCTTC.

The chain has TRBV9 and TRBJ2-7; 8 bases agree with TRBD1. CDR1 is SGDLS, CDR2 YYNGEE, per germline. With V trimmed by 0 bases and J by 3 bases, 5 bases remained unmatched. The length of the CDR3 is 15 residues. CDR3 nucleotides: TGTGCCAGCAGCGTAGGACAGGGGATGGGCTACGAGCAGTACTTC. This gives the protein CASSVGQGMGYEQYF.

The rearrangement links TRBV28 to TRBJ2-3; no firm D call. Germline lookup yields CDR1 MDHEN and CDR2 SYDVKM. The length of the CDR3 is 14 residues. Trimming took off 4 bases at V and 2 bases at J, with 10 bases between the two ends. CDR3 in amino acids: CASSWLVVTDTQYF. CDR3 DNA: TGTGCCAGCAGTTGGCTAGTTGTCACAGATACGCAGTATTTT.

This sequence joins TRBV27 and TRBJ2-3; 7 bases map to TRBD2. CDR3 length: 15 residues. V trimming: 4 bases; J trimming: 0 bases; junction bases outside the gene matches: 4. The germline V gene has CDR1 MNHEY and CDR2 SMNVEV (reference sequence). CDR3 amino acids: CASSSDGGSTDTQYF. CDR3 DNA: TGTGCCAGCAGTTCCGACGGGGGGAGCACAGATACGCAGTATTTT.

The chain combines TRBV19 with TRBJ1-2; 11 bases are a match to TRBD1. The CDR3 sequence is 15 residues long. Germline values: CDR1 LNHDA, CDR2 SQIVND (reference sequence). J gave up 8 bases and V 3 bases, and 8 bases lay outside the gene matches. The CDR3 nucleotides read TGTGCCAGTAGTATCCCAGGACAGGGGGCAGGGGGCTACACCTTC. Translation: CASSIPGQGAGGYTF.

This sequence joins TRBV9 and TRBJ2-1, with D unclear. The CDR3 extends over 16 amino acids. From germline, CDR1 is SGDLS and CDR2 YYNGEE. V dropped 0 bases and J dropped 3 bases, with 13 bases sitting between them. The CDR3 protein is CASSVASLAFYNEQFF. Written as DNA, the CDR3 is TGTGCCAGCAGCGTAGCCTCCCTTGCGTTCTACAATGAGCAGTTCTTC. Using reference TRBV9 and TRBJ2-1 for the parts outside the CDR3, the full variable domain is DSGVTQTPKHLITATGQRVTLRCSPRSGDLSVYWYQQSLDQGLQFLIQYYNGEERAKGNILERFSAQQFPDLHSELNLSSLELGDSALYFCASSVASLAFYNEQFFGPGTRLTVL.

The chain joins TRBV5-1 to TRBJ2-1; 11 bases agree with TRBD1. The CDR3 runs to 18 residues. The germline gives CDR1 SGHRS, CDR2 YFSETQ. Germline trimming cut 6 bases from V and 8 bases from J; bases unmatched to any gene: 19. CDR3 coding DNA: TGCGCCAGCACCCGGACAGGGGGCTATCTAACCCTGCGCGATGAGCAGTTCTTC. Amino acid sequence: CASTRTGGYLTLRDEQFF.

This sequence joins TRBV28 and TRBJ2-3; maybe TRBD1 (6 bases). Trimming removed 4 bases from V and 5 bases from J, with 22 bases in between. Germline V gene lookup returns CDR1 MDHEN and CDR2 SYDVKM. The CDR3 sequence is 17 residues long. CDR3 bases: TGTGCCAGCAGTTATCCGGACACAGGGCCCTCGGGAGATACGCAGTATTTT. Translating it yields CASSYPDTGPSGDTQYF.

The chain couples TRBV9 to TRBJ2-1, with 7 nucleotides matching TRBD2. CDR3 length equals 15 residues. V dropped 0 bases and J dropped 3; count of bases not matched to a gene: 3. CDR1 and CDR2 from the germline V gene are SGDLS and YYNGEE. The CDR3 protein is CASSVGGSNYNEQFF. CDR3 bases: TGTGCCAGCAGCGTAGGCGGGAGTAACTACAATGAGCAGTTCTTC.

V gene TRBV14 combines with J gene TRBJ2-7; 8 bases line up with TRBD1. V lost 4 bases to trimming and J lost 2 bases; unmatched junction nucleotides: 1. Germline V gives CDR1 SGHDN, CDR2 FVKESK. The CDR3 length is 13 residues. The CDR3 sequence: CASSPGQAYEQYF. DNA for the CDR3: TGTGCCAGCAGCCCGGGACAGGCCTACGAGCAGTACTTC.

The DNA of the CDR3 is TGTGCCAGCAGTGCCTGGACAGGGGGCGCGGGGGAGCAGTACTTC. Translation: CASSAWTGGAGEQYF. The rearrangement joins TRBV2 to TRBJ2-7; 11 bases align to TRBD1. CDR1 and CDR2 (germline): SNHLY, FYNNEI. The CDR3 has 15 amino acids. The V and J ends lost 4 bases and 7 bases, in that order; junction bases with no gene match: 9. Filled out from reference TRBV2 and TRBJ2-7, the complete variable domain reads EPEVTQTPSHQVTQMGQEVILRCVPISNHLYFYWYRQILGQKVEFLVSFYNNEISEKSEIFDDQFSVERPDGSNFTLKIRSTKLEDSAMYFCASSAWTGGAGEQYFGPGTRLTVT.

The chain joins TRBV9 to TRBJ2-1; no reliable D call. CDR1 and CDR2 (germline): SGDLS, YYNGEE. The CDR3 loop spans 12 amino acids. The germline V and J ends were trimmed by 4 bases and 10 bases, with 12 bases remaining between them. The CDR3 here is CASSSRPGEQFF. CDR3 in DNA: TGTGCCAGCAGCTCCAGGCCTGGGGAGCAGTTCTTC.